This TCR beta chain was recorded in a study of follicular helper T cells after annual influenza vaccination. Germline-derived CDR1 and CDR2 are MDHEN and SYDVKM. The CDR3 spans 15 residues. The ends were cut back, 5 bases at V and 3 bases at J, with 16 bases in the middle. Generated by immunoSEQ multiplex PCR, the TCRdb table keeps only in-frame clones and is missing some. The data contain fewer than 30,000 clones, more than 80% of them singletons. Specified time point: 2014-2015 season, pre-vaccination. The V and J genes are TRBV28 and TRBJ1-2; tentatively, D is TRBD1 (5 bases). This clonotype was obtained from an adult who received the influenza vaccine. The starting material was CXCR5+ CD38- circulating T follicular helper cells from blood, obtained on the day of influenza vaccination. Subset defined: circulating Tfh, non-naive CD4+CXCR5+PD-1+ (ICOS+CD38+ or ICOS-CD38-). In DNA form, the CDR3 reads TGTGCCAGCAGTCTCTCTCATACAGGATACTATGGCTACACCTTC. Its translation: CASSLSHTGYYGYTF.